This TCR beta chain was sequenced during a study of OX40 agonist ivuxolimab in advanced cancers. There are 15 residues in the CDR3. The germline V and J ends were trimmed by 6 bases and 0 bases, with 12 bases remaining between them. Germline lookup yields CDR1 LNHNV and CDR2 YYDKDF (reference sequence). Anyone with autoimmune disease history or systemic immunosuppression was excluded. Some clones are missing from TCRdb's copy, which holds only in-frame ones; the method was immunoSEQ multiplex PCR. This table holds more than 55,000 clones, over 70% found once. This chain uses TRBV15 with TRBJ2-4; weak D call: TRBD1 (5 bases). Source: CD4+ or CD8+ T cells sorted from blood, taken in a trial of the OX40 agonist ivuxolimab. The origin of this receptor is an adult with an advanced solid tumor such as melanoma, head and neck, liver or kidney cancer. This chain's CDR3 is CATRHTGVAKNIQYF. The CDR3 nucleotides read TGTGCCACCAGGCATACAGGAGTAGCCAAAAACATTCAGTACTTC.